Described below is a single T cell receptor beta chain sequence and its context. Its antigen is still unknown. The data were taken from a study of monozygotic twins with inflammatory bowel disease. Points from the study as a whole: On the inverse Simpson index, IBD patients scored lower for TCRbeta diversity than healthy co-twins.

Germline V gives CDR1 MNHEY, CDR2 SMNVEV (reference sequence). The CDR3 is 14 residues long. The cDNA of both the TCRalpha and TCRbeta chains was subjected to two nested PCRs of 16 and 9 cycles. TCRdb re-called the 5' RACE reads, yielding one record per CDR3 amino acid sequence without DNA. There are 150,000 to 200,000 distinct CDR3 sequences in the sample, with more than 2.5% held by the top ten. The sequence derives from a human donor with ulcerative colitis or Crohn's disease, or a healthy co-twin of an affected twin (not recorded which). The rearrangement joins TRBV27 to TRBJ2-3; the TRBD2 assignment by TCRdb is unverifiable without DNA. The specimen was blood. The CDR3 reads CASSWGTSRDTQYF.